This T cell receptor (beta chain) was obtained from a study of early T cells in non-severe SARS-CoV-2 infection. Study at large: It was bulk RNA from unsorted whole blood that was sequenced, and the chains were unpaired.

Each single cDNA molecule received a unique molecular identifier. Using its own MiXCR run on the 5' RACE reads, TCRdb lists one record per CDR3 protein. Of tens of thousands of distinct CDR3 sequences listed, 9% to 15% are singletons. Worth noting for this clonotype: Its matching antigen is unknown.

The CDR3 has 18 residues. CDR1 LGHNA and CDR2 YSLEER come from the germline V gene. Unmatched junction bases numbered 12, after V lost 2 bases and J lost 4 bases. Whole-study results and caveats: A preference for anti-spike CD8 responses marked VDJdb matching, which missed private and CD4 specificities.

J is TRBJ2-3 and V is TRBV4-3; 10 bases fit TRBD2. Sequenced sample: whole blood. The sequence was collected from an adult who was a healthcare worker with PCR-confirmed SARS-CoV-2 infection or an uninfected control (not recorded which). The CDR3 DNA reads TGCGCCAGCAGCCAATCCTCTGTACTTAGCGGGAGGCCAGATACGCAGTATTTT. This translates into CASSQSSVLSGRPDTQYF.